These 12 T cell receptor beta chains came from one sample sequenced in a study of blood T cell repertoires in COVID-19. The data were produced by immunoSEQ multiplex PCR, yet TCRdb's version contains in-frame clones alone and is incomplete. The sample has more than 50,000 clones; roughly 80% are singletons. Sequenced input: peripheral blood. These receptors came from a woman aged 55-69 years with acute or convalescent COVID-19.

The rearrangement uses TRBV27 and TRBJ1-1; 11 bases are shared with TRBD1. V lost 5 bases to trimming and J lost 5 bases; unmatched junction nucleotides: 7. CDR1 and CDR2 (germline): MNHEY, SMNVEV (reference sequence). The CDR3 spans 15 residues. CDR3: CASSQWTGGFTEAFF. As DNA, the CDR3 is TGTGCCAGCAGTCAATGGACAGGGGGCTTTACTGAAGCTTTCTTT.

Comment on this clone: In the same sample, other DNA sequences code for this CDR3. V gene TRBV27 combines with J gene TRBJ1-6, with D uncertain. Germline V gives CDR1 MNHEY, CDR2 SMNVEV (reference sequence). The CDR3 extends over 13 amino acids. Trimming pared 5 bases from V and 7 bases from J, leaving 9 bases between. The CDR3 sequence is CASSHQKNSPLHF. In DNA form, the CDR3 reads TGTGCCAGCAGTCATCAAAAAAATTCACCCCTCCACTTT.

The chain employs TRBV3-1 (or the pseudogene TRBV3-2) and TRBJ1-5; 9 bases match TRBD1. Germline values: CDR1 LGHDT, CDR2 YNNKEL (reference sequence). V trimming: 4 bases; J trimming: 11 bases; junction bases outside the gene matches: 9. This CDR3 contains 14 residues. In DNA, the CDR3 is TGTGCCAGCAGCCTTGGACAGGGGTTCACTTCCCAGCATTTT. The encoded protein is CASSLGQGFTSQHF.

The genes are TRBV7-8 and TRBJ1-1; no reliable D call. CDR1 SGHVS and CDR2 FQNEAQ come from the germline V gene. V lost 2 bases and J lost 1, with 5 bases in between. The CDR3 extends over 13 amino acids. In DNA form, the CDR3 reads TGTGCCAGCAGCTTATATAGGAACACTGAAGCTTTCTTT. Encoded protein: CASSLYRNTEAFF.

The chain carries TRBV18 and TRBJ2-7, with TRBD1 matching over 8 bases. The CDR3 covers 14 residues. The ends lost 5 bases at V and 1 base at J; junction bases unmatched: 4. The germline V gene encodes CDR1 KGHSH and CDR2 LQKENI. CDR3 in amino acids: CASSEDRASYEQYF. Here the CDR3 DNA reads TGTGCCAGCTCAGAGGACAGGGCGTCCTACGAGCAGTACTTC.

This sequence joins TRBV18 and TRBJ1-1, with 9 bases aligning to TRBD1. Unmatched junction bases numbered 4, after V lost 4 bases and J lost 1 base. The V gene's germline CDR1 is KGHSH and CDR2 LQKENI. The CDR3 loop spans 15 amino acids. In nucleotides, the CDR3 is TGTGCCAGCTCACGCTGGACAGGGGCGAACACTGAAGCTTTCTTT. As protein: CASSRWTGANTEAFF.

This chain joins TRBV4-1 and TRBJ1-1, with TRBD1 identical over 9 bases. In germline, CDR1 is MGHRA, CDR2 YSYEKL. The CDR3 consists of 18 residues. Losses at the gene ends were 1 base for V and 5 bases for J; bases not matched to a gene: 14. CDR3 DNA sequence: TGCGCCAGCAGCCAAGCTCAACCGGGACAGGGACCGGGGACTGAAGCTTTCTTT. Encoded protein: CASSQAQPGQGPGTEAFF.

The chain employs TRBV18 and TRBJ1-1, with D maybe TRBD1 (5 bases). CDR1 is KGHSH and CDR2 is LQKENI in the germline V gene. The CDR3 is 14 residues long. The V end lost 2 bases, the J end lost 5 bases, and 12 bases lay between the germline ends. The CDR3 region has the DNA TGTGCCAGCTCACCATCGGGGACTCAGACTGAAGCTTTCTTT. This encodes CASSPSGTQTEAFF.

The CDR3 region has the DNA TGTGCCAGCAGTTACCTCCCAGGGCCCCAGCATTTT. Amino acid sequence: CASSYLPGPQHF. This rearrangement joins TRBV6-2 or TRBV6-3 to TRBJ1-5; D uncertain. Germline V gene lookup returns CDR1 MNHEY and CDR2 SVGEGT. The CDR3 sequence is 12 residues long. With 2 bases removed from V and 9 bases from J, the gap between germline ends came to 8 bases.

This chain connects TRBV10-2 to TRBJ1-2; 8 bases fit TRBD1. Trimming took 3 bases from V and 9 from J; bases not matched to a gene: 12. In germline, CDR1 is WSHSY, CDR2 SAAADI. This CDR3 comprises 15 residues. DNA of the CDR3: TGCGCCAGCAGTGATAATGCGGCAGGGGGCTCTCGCTACACCTTC. Translated, it gives CASSDNAAGGSRYTF.

V is TRBV7-9 and J is TRBJ1-5; D is perhaps TRBD1 (6 bases). Per the germline V gene, CDR1 is SEHNR and CDR2 is FQNEAQ (reference sequence). Trimming left V 2 bases short and J 2 bases short, with 10 bases between. This CDR3 is 15 amino acids long. The CDR3 here is CASSLSAGGNQPQHF. CDR3 in DNA: TGTGCCAGCAGCTTATCCGCAGGGGGCAATCAGCCCCAGCATTTT. The full variable domain, in which reference TRBV7-9 and TRBJ1-5 provide the parts outside the CDR3, is DTGVSQNPRHKITKRGQNVTFRCDPISEHNRLYWYRQTLGQGPEFLTYFQNEAQLEKSRLLSDRFSAERPKGSFSTLEIQRTEQGDSAMYLCASSLSAGGNQPQHFGDGTRLSIL.

This clone was counted once. The chain couples TRBV6-5 to TRBJ1-2; 9 nucleotides match TRBD1. Germline values: CDR1 MNHEY, CDR2 SVGAGI. V shed 6 bases, J shed 8 bases, and the junction held 4 bases outside the gene matches. CDR3 size: 12 residues. CDR3 DNA: TGTGCCAGCAGGGACAGGGGATTCGGCTACACCTTC. Translating gives CASRDRGFGYTF.